This passage covers 10 T cell receptor beta chains from one sample sequenced in a study of T cells in Graves' hyperthyroidism and ophthalmopathy. It was RNA transcripts that yielded the amplified TCR beta CDR3 regions. HTBI primers drove first-round RT-PCR of the TCR CDR3. Each CDR3 protein gets one entry after TCRdb re-called the multiplex PCR reads with MiXCR. There are approximately 720,000 distinct CDR3 sequences in the sample; roughly a sixth occur only once, and over 15% lies in the top ten. The source material was blood. The receptors derive from a woman aged 45-59 years with Graves' hyperthyroidism that later progressed to Graves' ophthalmopathy.

This clonotype has at least ten counts. The V gene is TRBV5-1, the J gene TRBJ2-5; weak D call: TRBD1 (6 bases). The CDR3 spans 14 residues. Deletions cut 1 base from V and 2 bases from J, with 9 bases between. Germline CDR1 reads SGHRS; CDR2 reads YFSETQ. The chain's CDR3 is CASSLRTVQETQYF. Written as DNA, the CDR3 is TGCGCCAGCAGCTTGAGGACAGTACAAGAGACCCAGTACTTC.

This clonotype was counted many times. This sequence joins TRBV3-1 and TRBJ1-2, with a tentative D call TRBD1 (5 bases). This CDR3 contains 13 residues. Germline lookup yields CDR1 LGHDT and CDR2 YNNKEL (reference sequence). Trimming took 1 base from V and 4 from J, leaving 7 bases between them. The CDR3 DNA is TGTGCCAGCAGCCAAGCCCAGGGCTATGGCTACACCTTC. Translation gives CASSQAQGYGYTF. The whole variable domain, filled in from reference TRBV3-1 and TRBJ1-2, reads DTAVSQTPKYLVTQMGNDKSIKCEQNLGHDTMYWYKQDSKKFLKIMFSYNNKELIINETVPNRFSPKSPDKAHLNLHINSLELGDSAVYFCASSQAQGYGYTFGSGTRLTVV.

The V call is TRBV19, the J call TRBJ1-5, with D possibly TRBD1 on 5 matching bases. Looked up from germline, CDR1 is LNHDA and CDR2 is SQIVND (reference sequence). The CDR3 has 14 amino acids. Trimming removed 4 bases from V and 4 bases from J, with 11 bases in between. DNA of the CDR3: TGTGCCAGTAGTAGATCACAGGAGAATCAGCCCCAGCATTTT. This encodes CASSRSQENQPQHF.

This clonotype was recorded many times. This rearrangement joins TRBV2 to TRBJ1-2, with D possibly TRBD1 on 6 matching bases. The V end lost 3 bases, the J end lost 0 bases, and 8 bases lay between the germline ends. Germline loops: CDR1 SNHLY, CDR2 FYNNEI. There are 14 residues in the CDR3. The CDR3 loop reads CASSENRANYGYTF. The CDR3 DNA reads as TGTGCCAGCAGTGAGAACAGGGCTAACTATGGCTACACCTTC.

This clonotype appeared a few times. V is TRBV20-1 and J is TRBJ1-5; no reliable D call. Per germline, CDR1 DFQATT and CDR2 SNEGSKA (reference sequence). The CDR3 runs 15 residues. V was clipped by 1 base and J by 0 bases, with 10 bases between them. The CDR3 loop is CSARASINSNQPQHF. CDR3 DNA sequence: TGCAGTGCTAGAGCCAGTATTAATAGCAATCAGCCCCAGCATTTT.

This clonotype was seen ten or more times. This CDR3 is CASSQVYLAERNEQFF. The CDR3 nucleotides read TGTGCCAGCAGCCAAGTGTACCTAGCCGAACGTAATGAGCAGTTCTTC. The V call is TRBV3-1, the J call TRBJ2-1, with D perhaps matching TRBD2 (5 bases). The CDR3 spans 16 residues. Germline-derived CDR1 and CDR2 are LGHDT and YNNKEL (reference sequence). V lost 1 base and J lost 7, with 17 bases in between.

Regarding this clonotype: A much larger clone lies a single base off, so this may be a read error. The genes are TRBV12-3 or TRBV12-4 and TRBJ1-5; TRBD1 might be the D (5 bases). The CDR3 is 15 residues long. CDR3 protein: CASSLGQGLGQPHHF. The CDR3 coding sequence is TGTGCCAGCAGTTTAGGGCAGGGTTTGGGTCAGCCCCATCATTTT.

With regard to this clonotype: A much larger clone differs from this one at a single base, so this may be a read error. V usage is TRBV3-1 and J usage is TRBJ1-1, with D perhaps matching TRBD1 (6 bases). CDR3 length: 15 amino acids. CDR1 and CDR2 from the germline V gene are LGHDT and YNNKEL (reference sequence). CDR3: CAGSPLRTANTEAFF. In DNA, the CDR3 is TGTGCCGGCAGCCCACTCCGGACAGCGAACACTGAAGCTTTCTTT. The variable domain in full, with the rest retrieved from reference TRBV3-1 and TRBJ1-1, is DTAVSQTPKYLVTQMGNDKSIKCEQNLGHDTMYWYKQDSKKFLKIMFSYNNKELIINETVPNRFSPKSPDKAHLNLHINSLELGDSAVYFCAGSPLRTANTEAFFGQGTRLTVV.

This clonotype was detected a few times. The rearrangement links TRBV20-1 to TRBJ1-4; weak D call: TRBD1 (5 bases). The CDR3 has 12 amino acids. Germline assignment: CDR1 DFQATT and CDR2 SNEGSKA (reference sequence). V lost 8 bases and J lost 8, with 15 bases in between. CDR3 region: CSPKGNGEKLFF. The CDR3 DNA follows: TGCAGTCCCAAGGGGAACGGGGAAAAACTGTTTTTT.

This clonotype was detected a few times. The V and J genes are TRBV10-3 and TRBJ2-6; D is uncertain. V was pared by 5 bases and J by 0 bases, with 17 bases between. This CDR3 region has 18 residues. Germline CDR1 ENHRY, CDR2 SYGVKD. The CDR3, as DNA: TGTGCCATCAGTTTGACCGAGTTACTGAACTCTGGGGCCAACGTCCTGACTTTC. Its translation: CAISLTELLNSGANVLTF.